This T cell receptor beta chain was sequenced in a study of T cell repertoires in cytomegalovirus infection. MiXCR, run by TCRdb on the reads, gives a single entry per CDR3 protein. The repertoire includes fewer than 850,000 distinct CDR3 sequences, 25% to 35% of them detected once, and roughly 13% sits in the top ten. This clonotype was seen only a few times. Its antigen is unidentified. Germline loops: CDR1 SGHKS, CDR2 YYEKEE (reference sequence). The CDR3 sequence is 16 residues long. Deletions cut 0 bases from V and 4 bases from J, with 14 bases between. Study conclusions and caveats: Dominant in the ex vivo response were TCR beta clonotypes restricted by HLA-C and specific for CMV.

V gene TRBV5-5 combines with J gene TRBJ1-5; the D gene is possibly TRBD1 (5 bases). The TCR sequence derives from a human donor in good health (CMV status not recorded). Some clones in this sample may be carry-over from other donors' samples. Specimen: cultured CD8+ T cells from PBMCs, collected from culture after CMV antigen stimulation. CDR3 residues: CASSLGVGAVNQPQHF. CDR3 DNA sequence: TGTGCCAGCAGCTTGGGGGTTGGGGCCGTTAATCAGCCCCAGCATTTT.